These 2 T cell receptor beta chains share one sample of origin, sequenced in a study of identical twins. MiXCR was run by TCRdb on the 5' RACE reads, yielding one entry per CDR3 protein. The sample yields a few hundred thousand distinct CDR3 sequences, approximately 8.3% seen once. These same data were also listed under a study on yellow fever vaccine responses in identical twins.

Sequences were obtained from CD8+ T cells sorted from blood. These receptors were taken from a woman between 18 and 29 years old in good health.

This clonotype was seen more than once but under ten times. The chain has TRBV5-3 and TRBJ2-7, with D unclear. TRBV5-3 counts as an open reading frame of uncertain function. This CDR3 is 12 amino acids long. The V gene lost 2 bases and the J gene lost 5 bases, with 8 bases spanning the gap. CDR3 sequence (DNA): TGTGCCAGAAGCTTACTTGGCCACGAGCAGTACTTC. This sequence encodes CARSLLGHEQYF.

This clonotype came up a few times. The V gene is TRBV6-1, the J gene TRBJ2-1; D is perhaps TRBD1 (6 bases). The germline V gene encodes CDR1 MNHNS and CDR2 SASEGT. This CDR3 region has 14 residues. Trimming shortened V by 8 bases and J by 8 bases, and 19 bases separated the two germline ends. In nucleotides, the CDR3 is TGTGCCAGCCGGTTGAACAGGGCGTTCGATGAGCAGTTCTTC. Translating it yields CASRLNRAFDEQFF.